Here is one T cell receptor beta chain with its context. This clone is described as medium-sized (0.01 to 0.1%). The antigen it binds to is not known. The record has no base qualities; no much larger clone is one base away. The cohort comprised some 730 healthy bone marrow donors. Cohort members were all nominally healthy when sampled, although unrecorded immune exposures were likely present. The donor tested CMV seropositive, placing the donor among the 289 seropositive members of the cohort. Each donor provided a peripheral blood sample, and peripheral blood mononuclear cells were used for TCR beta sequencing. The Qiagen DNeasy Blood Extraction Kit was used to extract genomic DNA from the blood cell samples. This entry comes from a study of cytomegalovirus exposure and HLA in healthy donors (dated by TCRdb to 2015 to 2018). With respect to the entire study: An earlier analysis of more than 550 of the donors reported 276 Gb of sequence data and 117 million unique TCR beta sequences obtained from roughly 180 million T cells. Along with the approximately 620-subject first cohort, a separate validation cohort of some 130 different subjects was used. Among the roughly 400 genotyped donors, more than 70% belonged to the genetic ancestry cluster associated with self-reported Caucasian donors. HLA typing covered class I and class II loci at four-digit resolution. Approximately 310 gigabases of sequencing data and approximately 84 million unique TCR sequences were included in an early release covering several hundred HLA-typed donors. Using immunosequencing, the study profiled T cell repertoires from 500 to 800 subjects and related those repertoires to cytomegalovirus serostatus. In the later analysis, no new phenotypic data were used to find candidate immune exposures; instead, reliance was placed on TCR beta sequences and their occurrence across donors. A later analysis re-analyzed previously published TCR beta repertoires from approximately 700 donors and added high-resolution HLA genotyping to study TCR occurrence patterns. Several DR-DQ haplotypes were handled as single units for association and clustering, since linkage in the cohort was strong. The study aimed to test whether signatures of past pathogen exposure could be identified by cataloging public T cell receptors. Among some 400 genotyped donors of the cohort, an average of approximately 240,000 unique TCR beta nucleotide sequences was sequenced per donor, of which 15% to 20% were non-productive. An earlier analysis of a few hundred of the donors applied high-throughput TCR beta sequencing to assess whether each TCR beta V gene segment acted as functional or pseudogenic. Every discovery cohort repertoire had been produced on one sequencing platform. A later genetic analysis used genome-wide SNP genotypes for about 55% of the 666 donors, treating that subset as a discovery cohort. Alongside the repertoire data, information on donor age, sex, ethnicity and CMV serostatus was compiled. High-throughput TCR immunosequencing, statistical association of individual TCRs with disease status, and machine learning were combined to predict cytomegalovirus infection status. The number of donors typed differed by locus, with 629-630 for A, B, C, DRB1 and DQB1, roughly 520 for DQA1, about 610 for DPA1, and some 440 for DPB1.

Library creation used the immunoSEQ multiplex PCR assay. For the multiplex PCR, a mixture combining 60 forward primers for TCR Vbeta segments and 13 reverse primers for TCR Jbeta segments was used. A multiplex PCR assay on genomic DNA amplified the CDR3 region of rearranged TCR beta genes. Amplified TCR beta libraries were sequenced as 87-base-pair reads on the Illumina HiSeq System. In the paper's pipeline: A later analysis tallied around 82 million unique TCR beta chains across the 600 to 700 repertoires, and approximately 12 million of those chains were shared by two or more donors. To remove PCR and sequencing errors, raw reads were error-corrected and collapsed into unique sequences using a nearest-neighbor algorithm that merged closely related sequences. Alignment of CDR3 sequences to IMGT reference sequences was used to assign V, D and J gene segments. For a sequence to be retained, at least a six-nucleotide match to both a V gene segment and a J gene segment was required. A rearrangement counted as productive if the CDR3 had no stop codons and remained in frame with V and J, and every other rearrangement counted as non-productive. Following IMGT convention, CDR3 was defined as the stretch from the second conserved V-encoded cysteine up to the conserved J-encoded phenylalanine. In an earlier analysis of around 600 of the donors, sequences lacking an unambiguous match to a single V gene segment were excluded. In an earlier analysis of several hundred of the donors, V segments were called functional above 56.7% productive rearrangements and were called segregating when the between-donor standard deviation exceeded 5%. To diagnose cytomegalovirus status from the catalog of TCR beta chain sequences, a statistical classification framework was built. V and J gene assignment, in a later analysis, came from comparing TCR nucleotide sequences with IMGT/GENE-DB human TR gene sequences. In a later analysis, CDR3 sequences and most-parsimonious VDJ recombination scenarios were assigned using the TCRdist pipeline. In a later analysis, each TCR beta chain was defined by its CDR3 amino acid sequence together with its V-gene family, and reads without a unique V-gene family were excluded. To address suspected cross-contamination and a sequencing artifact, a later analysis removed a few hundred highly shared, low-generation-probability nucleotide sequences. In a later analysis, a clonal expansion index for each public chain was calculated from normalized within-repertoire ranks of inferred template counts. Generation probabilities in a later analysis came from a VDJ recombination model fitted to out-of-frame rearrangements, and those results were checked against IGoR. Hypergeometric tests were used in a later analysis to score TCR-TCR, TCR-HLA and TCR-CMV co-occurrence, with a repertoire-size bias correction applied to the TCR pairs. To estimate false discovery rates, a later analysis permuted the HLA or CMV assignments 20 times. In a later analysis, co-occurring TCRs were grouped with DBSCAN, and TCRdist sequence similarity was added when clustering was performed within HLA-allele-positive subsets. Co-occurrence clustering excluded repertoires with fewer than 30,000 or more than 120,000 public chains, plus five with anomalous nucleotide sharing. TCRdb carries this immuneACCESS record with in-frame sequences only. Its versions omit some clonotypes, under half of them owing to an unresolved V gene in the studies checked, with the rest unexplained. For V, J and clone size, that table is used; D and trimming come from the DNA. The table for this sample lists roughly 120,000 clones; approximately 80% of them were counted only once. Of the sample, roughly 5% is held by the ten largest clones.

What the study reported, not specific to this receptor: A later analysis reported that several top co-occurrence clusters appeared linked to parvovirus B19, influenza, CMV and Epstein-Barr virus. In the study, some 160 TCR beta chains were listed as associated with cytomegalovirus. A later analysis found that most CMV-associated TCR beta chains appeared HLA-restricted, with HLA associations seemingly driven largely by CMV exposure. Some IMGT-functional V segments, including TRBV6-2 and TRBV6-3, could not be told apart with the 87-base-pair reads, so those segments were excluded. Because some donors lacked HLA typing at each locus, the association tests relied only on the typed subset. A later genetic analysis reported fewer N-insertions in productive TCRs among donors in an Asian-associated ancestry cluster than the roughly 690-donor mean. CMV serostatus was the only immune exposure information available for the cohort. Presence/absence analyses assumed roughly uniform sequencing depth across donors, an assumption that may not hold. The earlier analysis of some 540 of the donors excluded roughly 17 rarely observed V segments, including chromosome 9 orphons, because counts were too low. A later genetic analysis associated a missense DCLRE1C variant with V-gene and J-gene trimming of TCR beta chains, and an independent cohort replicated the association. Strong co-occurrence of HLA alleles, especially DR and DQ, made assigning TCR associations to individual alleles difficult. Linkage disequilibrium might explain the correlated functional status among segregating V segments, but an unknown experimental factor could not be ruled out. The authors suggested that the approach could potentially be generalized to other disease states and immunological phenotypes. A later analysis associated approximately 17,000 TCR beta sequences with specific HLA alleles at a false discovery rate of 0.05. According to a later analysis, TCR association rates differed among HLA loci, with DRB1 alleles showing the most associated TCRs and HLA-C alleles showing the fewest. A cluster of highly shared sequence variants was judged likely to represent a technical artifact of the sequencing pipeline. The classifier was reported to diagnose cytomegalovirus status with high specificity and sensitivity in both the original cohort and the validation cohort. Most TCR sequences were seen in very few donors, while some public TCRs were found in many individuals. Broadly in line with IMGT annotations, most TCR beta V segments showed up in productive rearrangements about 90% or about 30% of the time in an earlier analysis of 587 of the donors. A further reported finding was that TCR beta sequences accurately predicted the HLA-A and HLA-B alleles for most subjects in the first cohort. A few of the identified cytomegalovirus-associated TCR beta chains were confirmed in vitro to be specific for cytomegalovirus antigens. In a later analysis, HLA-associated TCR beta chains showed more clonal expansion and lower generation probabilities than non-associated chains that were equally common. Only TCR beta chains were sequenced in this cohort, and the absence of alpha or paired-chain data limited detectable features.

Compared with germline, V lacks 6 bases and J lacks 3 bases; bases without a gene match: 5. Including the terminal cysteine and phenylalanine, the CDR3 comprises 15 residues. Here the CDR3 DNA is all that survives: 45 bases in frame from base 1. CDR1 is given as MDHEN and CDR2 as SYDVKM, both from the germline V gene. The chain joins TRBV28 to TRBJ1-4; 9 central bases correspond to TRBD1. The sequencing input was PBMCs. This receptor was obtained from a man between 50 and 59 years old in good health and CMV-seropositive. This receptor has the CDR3 CASSSGTGPNEKLFF. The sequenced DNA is TGTGCCAGCAGCTCCGGGACAGGGCCTAATGAAAAACTGTTTTTT.